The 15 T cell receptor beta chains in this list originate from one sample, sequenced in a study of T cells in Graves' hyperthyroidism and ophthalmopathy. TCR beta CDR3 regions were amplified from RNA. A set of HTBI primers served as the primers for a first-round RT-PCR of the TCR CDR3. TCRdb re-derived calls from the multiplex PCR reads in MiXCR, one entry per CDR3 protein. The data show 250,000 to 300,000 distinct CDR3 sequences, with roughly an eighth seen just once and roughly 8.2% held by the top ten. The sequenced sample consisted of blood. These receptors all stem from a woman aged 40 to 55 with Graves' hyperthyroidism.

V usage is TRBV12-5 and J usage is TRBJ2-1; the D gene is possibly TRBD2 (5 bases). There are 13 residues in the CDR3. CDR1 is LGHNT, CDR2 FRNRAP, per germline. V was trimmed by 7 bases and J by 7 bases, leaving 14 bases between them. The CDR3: CASALRTFNEQFF. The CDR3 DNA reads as TGTGCTAGTGCCCTCCGGACTTTTAATGAGCAGTTCTTC.

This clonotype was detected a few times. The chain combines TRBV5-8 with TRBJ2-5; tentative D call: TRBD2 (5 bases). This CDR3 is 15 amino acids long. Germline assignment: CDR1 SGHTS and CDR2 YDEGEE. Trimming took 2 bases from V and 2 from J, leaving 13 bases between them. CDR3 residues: CASSLTGGLQETQYF. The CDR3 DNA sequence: TGTGCCAGCAGCTTAACCGGAGGCCTTCAAGAGACCCAGTACTTC.

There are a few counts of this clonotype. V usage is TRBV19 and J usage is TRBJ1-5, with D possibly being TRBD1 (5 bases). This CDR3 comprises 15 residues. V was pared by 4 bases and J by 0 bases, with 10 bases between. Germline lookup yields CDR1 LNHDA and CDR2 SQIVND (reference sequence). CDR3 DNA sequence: TGTGCCAGTAGTACACAGGCCTATAGCAATCAGCCCCAGCATTTT. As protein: CASSTQAYSNQPQHF.

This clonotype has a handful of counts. Here the CDR3 reads CATSDTRSGANVLTF. The CDR3 DNA sequence: TGTGCCACCAGTGACACCCGCTCTGGGGCCAACGTCCTGACTTTC. This chain connects TRBV24-1 to TRBJ2-6; D gene unclear. The germline gives CDR1 KGHDR, CDR2 SFDVKD. The V gene lost 4 bases and the J gene lost 0 bases, with 6 bases spanning the gap. The CDR3 is made up of 15 amino acids.

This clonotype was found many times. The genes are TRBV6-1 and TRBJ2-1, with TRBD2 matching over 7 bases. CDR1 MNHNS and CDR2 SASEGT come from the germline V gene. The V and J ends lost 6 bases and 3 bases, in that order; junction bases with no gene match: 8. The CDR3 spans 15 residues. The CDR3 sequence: CASRPLAEHYNEQFF. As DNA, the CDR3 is TGTGCCAGCAGACCTCTAGCGGAGCACTACAATGAGCAGTTCTTC.

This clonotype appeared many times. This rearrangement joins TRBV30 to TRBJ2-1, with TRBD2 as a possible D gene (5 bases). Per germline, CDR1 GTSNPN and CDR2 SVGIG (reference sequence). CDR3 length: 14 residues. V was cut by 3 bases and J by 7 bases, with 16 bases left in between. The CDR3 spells CAWSPNAGGNEQFF. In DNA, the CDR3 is TGTGCCTGGAGCCCTAACGCCGGCGGGAATGAGCAGTTCTTC.

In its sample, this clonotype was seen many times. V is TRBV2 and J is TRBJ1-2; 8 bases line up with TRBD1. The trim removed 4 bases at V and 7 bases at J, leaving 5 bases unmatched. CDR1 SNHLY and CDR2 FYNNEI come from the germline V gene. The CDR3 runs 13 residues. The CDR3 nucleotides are TGTGCCAGCAGTGCGACAGGGGACGGTGGCTACACCTTC. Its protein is CASSATGDGGYTF.

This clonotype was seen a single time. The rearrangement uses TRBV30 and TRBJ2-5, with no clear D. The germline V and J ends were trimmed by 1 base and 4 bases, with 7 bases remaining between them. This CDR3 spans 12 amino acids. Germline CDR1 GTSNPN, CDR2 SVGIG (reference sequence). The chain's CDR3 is CAWSARLETQYF. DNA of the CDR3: TGTGCCTGGAGTGCCAGATTAGAGACCCAGTACTTC.

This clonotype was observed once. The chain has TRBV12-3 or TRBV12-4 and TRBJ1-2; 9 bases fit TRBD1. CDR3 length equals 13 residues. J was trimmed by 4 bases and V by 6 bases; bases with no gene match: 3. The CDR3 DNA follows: TGTGCCAGCAGAAGGACAGGGGTCTATGGCTACACCTTC. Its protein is CASRRTGVYGYTF.

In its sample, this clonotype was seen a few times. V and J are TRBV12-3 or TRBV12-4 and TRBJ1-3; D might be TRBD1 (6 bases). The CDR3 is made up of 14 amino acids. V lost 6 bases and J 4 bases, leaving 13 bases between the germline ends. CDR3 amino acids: CASRQGEVGNTIYF. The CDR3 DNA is TGTGCCAGCAGACAGGGTGAGGTGGGAAACACCATATATTTT.

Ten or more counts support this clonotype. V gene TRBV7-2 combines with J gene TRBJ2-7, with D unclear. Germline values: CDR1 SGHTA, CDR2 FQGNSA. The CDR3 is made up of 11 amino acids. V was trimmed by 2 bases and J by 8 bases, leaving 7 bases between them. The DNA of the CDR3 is TGTGCCAGCAGCTTACAAAGCAAGCAGTACTTC. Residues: CASSLQSKQYF.

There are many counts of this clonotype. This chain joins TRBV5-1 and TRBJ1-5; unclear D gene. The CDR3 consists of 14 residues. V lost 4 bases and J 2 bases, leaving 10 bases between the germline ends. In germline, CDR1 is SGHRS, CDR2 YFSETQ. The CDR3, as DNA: TGCGCCAGCAGCATGGACGGCGGCAATCAGCCCCAGCATTTT. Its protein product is CASSMDGGNQPQHF.

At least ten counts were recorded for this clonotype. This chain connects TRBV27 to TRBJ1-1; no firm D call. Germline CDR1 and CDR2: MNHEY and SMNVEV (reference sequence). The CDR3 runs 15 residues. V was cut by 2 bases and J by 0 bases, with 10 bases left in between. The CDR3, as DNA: TGTGCCAGCAGTTTAGGGTCATCTATGAACACTGAAGCTTTCTTT. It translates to CASSLGSSMNTEAFF.

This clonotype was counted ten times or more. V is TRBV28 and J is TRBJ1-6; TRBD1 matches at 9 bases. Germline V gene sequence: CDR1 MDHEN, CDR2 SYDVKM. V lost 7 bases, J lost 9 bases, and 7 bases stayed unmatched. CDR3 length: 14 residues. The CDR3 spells CASNLGQGRSPLHF. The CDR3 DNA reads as TGTGCCAGCAACCTAGGACAGGGGCGTTCACCCCTCCACTTT.

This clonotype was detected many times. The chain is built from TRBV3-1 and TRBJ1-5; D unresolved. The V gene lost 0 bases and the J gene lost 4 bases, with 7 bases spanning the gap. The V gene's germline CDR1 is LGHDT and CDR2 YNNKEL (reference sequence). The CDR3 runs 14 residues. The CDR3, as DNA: TGTGCCAGCAGCCAAGAGGCAGGTAATCAGCCCCAGCATTTT. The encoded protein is CASSQEAGNQPQHF.